The clone carrying this TCR beta chain appeared a single time. This sample stems from a study of blood T cell repertoires in COVID-19. Study at large: Collection of acute and convalescent COVID-19 samples took place in the United States, Italy and Spain. PBMCs, B-cell-depleted T cells, or T cells provided the cDNA or gDNA that made up the material.

The CDR3 consists of 15 residues. Between the trimmed V and J ends, which lost 7 bases and 7 bases, there was a span of 21 bases. Germline V gene data show CDR1 as MDHEN and CDR2 as SYDVKM. Original handling: Reference gene primers were amplified, and this amplification served to estimate nucleated cell counts. Profiling relied on immunoSEQ multiplex PCR, and the TCRdb table lists in-frame clones only, not all of them. D and trimming were read from the DNA, whereas the V and J calls and clone size are those reported in that table. The table has about 300,000 clones, about 90% seen once; the top ten hold 3.5% to 5%. Participant-given clinical history determined each cohort assignment.

The chain links TRBV28 to TRBJ2-3; D uncertain. The sequenced material came from PBMCs or T cells enriched from blood (not recorded which). This TCR was recovered from a woman aged 18-30 years with acute COVID-19. CDR3 sequence (DNA): TGTGCCAGCACTATGAACTCTCTAACAGCCAATACGCAGTATTTT. It encodes CASTMNSLTANTQYF.